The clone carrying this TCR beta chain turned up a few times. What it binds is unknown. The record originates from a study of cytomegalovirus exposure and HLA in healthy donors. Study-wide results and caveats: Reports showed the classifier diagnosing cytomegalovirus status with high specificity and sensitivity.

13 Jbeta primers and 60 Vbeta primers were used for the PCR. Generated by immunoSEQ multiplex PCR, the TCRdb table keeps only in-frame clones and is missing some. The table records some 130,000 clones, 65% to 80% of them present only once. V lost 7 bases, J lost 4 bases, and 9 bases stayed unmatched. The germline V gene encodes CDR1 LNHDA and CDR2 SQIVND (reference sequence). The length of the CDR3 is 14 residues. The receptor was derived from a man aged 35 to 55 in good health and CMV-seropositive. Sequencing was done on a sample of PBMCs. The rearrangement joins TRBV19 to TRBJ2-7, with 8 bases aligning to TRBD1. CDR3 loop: CASNAGQAGYEQYF. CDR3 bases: TGTGCCAGTAATGCGGGACAGGCGGGTTACGAGCAGTACTTC.